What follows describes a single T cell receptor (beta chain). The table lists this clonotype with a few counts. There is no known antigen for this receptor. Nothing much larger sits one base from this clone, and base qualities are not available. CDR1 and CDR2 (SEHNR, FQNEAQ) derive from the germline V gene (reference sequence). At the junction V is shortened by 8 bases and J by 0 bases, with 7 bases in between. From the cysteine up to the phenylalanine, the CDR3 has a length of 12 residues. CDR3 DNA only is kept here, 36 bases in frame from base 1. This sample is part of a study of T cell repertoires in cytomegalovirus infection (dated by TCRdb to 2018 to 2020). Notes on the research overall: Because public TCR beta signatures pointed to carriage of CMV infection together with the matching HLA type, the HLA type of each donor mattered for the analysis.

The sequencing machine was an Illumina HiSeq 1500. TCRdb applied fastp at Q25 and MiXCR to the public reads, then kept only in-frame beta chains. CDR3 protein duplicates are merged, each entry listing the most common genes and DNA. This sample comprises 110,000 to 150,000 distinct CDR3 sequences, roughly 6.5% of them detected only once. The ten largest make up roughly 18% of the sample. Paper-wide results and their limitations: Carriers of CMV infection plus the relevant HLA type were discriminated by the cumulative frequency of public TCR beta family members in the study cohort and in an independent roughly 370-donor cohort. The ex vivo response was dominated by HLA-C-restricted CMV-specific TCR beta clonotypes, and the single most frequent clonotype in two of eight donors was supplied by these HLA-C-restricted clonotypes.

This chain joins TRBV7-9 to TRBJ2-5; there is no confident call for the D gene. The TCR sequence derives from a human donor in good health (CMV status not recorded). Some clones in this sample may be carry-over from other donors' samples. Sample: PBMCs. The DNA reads TGTGCCAGCTGCCTTAACCAAGAGACCCAGTACTTC. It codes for CASCLNQETQYF. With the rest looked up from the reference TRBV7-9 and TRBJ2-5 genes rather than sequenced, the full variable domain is DTGVSQNPRHKITKRGQNVTFRCDPISEHNRLYWYRQTLGQGPEFLTYFQNEAQLEKSRLLSDRFSAERPKGSFSTLEIQRTEQGDSAMYLCASCLNQETQYFGPGTRLLVL.